The 31 T cell receptor beta chains reported below all come from one sample, sequenced in a study of CD8 T cells in Susac syndrome. Random hexamers were used to reverse transcribe the RNA input (about 0.5 to 1 ug). Using its own MiXCR run on the immunoSEQ multiplex PCR reads, TCRdb lists one record per CDR3 protein. The data show about 120,000 distinct CDR3 sequences, 80% to 95% seen once. Source material: CD8+ T cells from PBMCs. Receptors originate from a human donor in good health.

The V gene is TRBV7-9, the J gene TRBJ2-3; TRBD1 is a possible D gene (6 bases). V lost 4 bases and J lost 6, with 11 bases in between. CDR1 and CDR2 (germline): SEHNR, FQNEAQ (reference sequence). The CDR3 covers 13 residues. DNA of the CDR3: TGTGCCAGCAGCTCCAGGGGTCCGGATACGCAGTATTTT. Residues: CASSSRGPDTQYF.

The chain links TRBV5-6 to TRBJ1-6, with D perhaps TRBD1 (5 bases). Trimming left V 4 bases short and J 0 bases short, with 14 bases between. The CDR3 length is 17 residues. The germline V gene encodes CDR1 SGHDT and CDR2 YYEEEE. The DNA for the CDR3 is TGTGCCAGCAGCCCGGGGCAGTCGGGCTCCTATAATTCACCCCTCCACTTT. Translated: CASSPGQSGSYNSPLHF.

This chain uses TRBV20-1 with TRBJ1-2; 7 bases match TRBD1. V was pared by 3 bases and J by 3 bases, with 1 base of the junction left unmatched. Looked up from germline, CDR1 is DFQATT and CDR2 is SNEGSKA (reference sequence). There are 12 residues in the CDR3. The DNA of the CDR3 is TGCAGTGCTAGCGGGACAGACTATGGCTACACCTTC. Its translation: CSASGTDYGYTF.

V gene TRBV7-2 combines with J gene TRBJ2-3, with D perhaps TRBD2 (6 bases). The CDR3 covers 14 residues. V was shortened by 6 bases and J by 3 bases, with 13 bases between the two germline ends. The germline CDR1 and CDR2 sequences are SGHTA and FQGNSA. CDR3 protein: CASRLMGGTDTQYF. For the CDR3, the DNA is TGTGCCAGCAGGTTAATGGGGGGAACAGATACGCAGTATTTT.

The J gene is TRBJ2-5, the V gene TRBV18; the D is unclear. The CDR3 covers 17 residues. Per germline, CDR1 KGHSH and CDR2 LQKENI. V dropped 5 bases and J dropped 5 bases, with 24 bases sitting between them. The DNA of the CDR3 is TGTGCCAGCTCAGCAGCTACGTACGGCAGGCGGACGGAGACCCAGTACTTC. It yields the protein CASSAATYGRRTETQYF.

The J gene is TRBJ2-5, the V gene TRBV25-1; D perhaps matches TRBD2 (6 bases). The length of the CDR3 is 17 residues. Trimming pared 4 bases from V and 5 bases from J, leaving 23 bases between. CDR1 and CDR2 from the germline V gene are MGHDK and SYGVNS. Here the CDR3 reads CASSGPGTRGERETQYF. The CDR3 DNA reads TGTGCCAGCAGTGGCCCCGGGACTCGGGGAGAAAGGGAGACCCAGTACTTC.

The V and J genes are TRBV27 and TRBJ1-5, with no clear D. Trimming took off 4 bases at V and 8 bases at J, with 15 bases between the two ends. The CDR3 contains 14 residues. Germline V gene sequence: CDR1 MNHEY, CDR2 SMNVEV (reference sequence). The CDR3 nucleotides are TGTGCCAGCAGTTCCCATAGAGGGAGCGAGCCCCAGCATTTT. Its protein product is CASSSHRGSEPQHF.

This chain uses TRBV20-1 with TRBJ2-7; perhaps TRBD1 as D (5 bases). The V gene's germline CDR1 is DFQATT and CDR2 SNEGSKA (reference sequence). The CDR3 sequence is 17 residues long. V was trimmed by 6 bases and J by 4 bases, leaving 28 bases between them. The CDR3 DNA reads TGCAGTGCCCCTCGGCCAGGGCTCAATTTACCACGGTACGAGCAGTACTTC. It yields the protein CSAPRPGLNLPRYEQYF.

The J gene is TRBJ2-7, the V gene TRBV7-8; unclear D gene. The germline V gene has CDR1 SGHVS and CDR2 FQNEAQ. The germline V and J ends were trimmed by 11 bases and 3 bases, with 14 bases remaining between them. The CDR3 consists of 12 residues. This CDR3 is CACWTDHYEQYF. In nucleotides, the CDR3 is TGTGCCTGCTGGACGGACCACTACGAGCAGTACTTC.

The CDR3 DNA reads TGTGCCAGCAGCCAAGAGCAACGGGACTATGGCTACACCTTC. It is translated as CASSQEQRDYGYTF. J is TRBJ1-2 and V is TRBV4-2; D ambiguous. The CDR3 has 14 residues. The V gene lost 0 bases and the J gene lost 3 bases, with 8 bases spanning the gap. Germline values: CDR1 LGHNA, CDR2 YNFKEQ.

This chain connects TRBV6-2 or TRBV6-3 to TRBJ2-1; TRBD2 aligns across 13 bases. Germline V CDR1 and CDR2: MNHEY, SVGEGT. V lost 0 bases, J lost 7 bases, and 6 bases stayed unmatched. This CDR3 has 17 residues. CDR3 nucleotides: TGTGCCAGCAGTTACTCGACTAGCGGGAGGAAAATGAATGAGCAGTTCTTC. It codes for CASSYSTSGRKMNEQFF.

This chain uses TRBV7-2 with TRBJ2-3; 7 nucleotides match TRBD2. The junction had 12 bases not matched to a gene; V was cut back by 5 bases and J by 1 base. Germline CDR1 is SGHTA and CDR2 is FQGNSA. The CDR3 totals 17 residues. The CDR3 protein is CASSRDVGAGGTDTQYF. DNA of the CDR3: TGTGCCAGCAGCCGGGACGTTGGGGCGGGAGGCACAGATACGCAGTATTTT.

The genes are TRBV20-1 and TRBJ2-3, with 11 bases lining up with TRBD1. This CDR3 has 17 amino acids. V shed 0 bases, J shed 4 bases, and the junction held 9 bases outside the gene matches. Germline V gene data show CDR1 as DFQATT and CDR2 as SNEGSKA (reference sequence). CDR3 residues: CSARDRGQGARADTQYF. DNA for the CDR3: TGCAGTGCTAGAGATCGAGGACAGGGGGCTCGGGCAGATACGCAGTATTTT.

The J gene is TRBJ1-1, the V gene TRBV7-3; D possibly corresponds to TRBD1 (5 bases). Germline V CDR1 and CDR2: SGHTA, FQGTGA. The V and J ends lost 5 bases and 5 bases respectively, with 12 bases between them. The CDR3 runs 13 residues. CDR3 coding DNA: TGTGCCAGCAGCCCTATCGGGGGGACTGAAGCTTTCTTT. It encodes CASSPIGGTEAFF.

The rearrangement links TRBV20-1 to TRBJ2-2; 7 nucleotides agree with TRBD1. This CDR3 has 15 residues. Germline V lookup: CDR1 DFQATT, CDR2 SNEGSKA (reference sequence). V shed 6 bases, J shed 1 base, and the junction held 8 bases outside the gene matches. In DNA form, the CDR3 reads TGCAGTGCGCAGCGACAGGGAAGGAACACCGGGGAGCTGTTTTTT. Translation: CSAQRQGRNTGELFF.

This chain links TRBV7-2 with TRBJ1-2; D gene ambiguous. Germline CDR1 SGHTA, CDR2 FQGNSA. This CDR3 comprises 11 residues. Deletions cut 5 bases from V and 5 bases from J, with 6 bases between. The CDR3 bases are TGTGCCAGCAGCGAGTCATATGGCTACACCTTC. Translated, it gives CASSESYGYTF.

A single count supports this clonotype. J is TRBJ1-1 and V is TRBV6-6; 7 bases fit TRBD1. The germline gives CDR1 MNHNY, CDR2 SVGAGI (reference sequence). This CDR3 is built from 14 residues. V was clipped by 6 bases and J by 7 bases; unmatched bases: 11. CDR3 in DNA: TGTGCCAGCAGCCCATCAGGGACAGACGGTGAAGCTTTCTTT. Its translation: CASSPSGTDGEAFF.

The gene calls are TRBV29-1 and TRBJ2-7, with 7 bases that match TRBD2. Germline-derived CDR1 and CDR2 are SQVTM and ANQGSEA. There are 12 residues in the CDR3. Trimming cost V 4 bases and J 4 bases; bases outside gene matches: 4. Here the CDR3 DNA reads TGCAGCGTTGGCTCTAGCGGTTACGAGCAGTACTTC. It encodes CSVGSSGYEQYF.

This clonotype appeared a single time. CDR3 in amino acids: CASSLAGQRNEKLFF. CDR3 in DNA: TGTGCCAGCAGTTTGGCGGGACAGCGTAATGAAAAACTGTTTTTT. The J gene is TRBJ1-4, the V gene TRBV6-5, with TRBD1 matching 7 bases. Losses at the gene ends were 4 bases for V and 4 bases for J; bases not matched to a gene: 6. The V gene's germline CDR1 is MNHEY and CDR2 SVGAGI. The CDR3 is made up of 15 amino acids.

This clonotype was seen a handful of times. CDR3 in DNA: TGTGCCAGCAGTTTGAATGAGCAGTTCTTC. It yields the protein CASSLNEQFF. The rearrangement joins TRBV12-3 or TRBV12-4 to TRBJ2-1; no clear D. Trimming shortened V by 3 bases and J by 7 bases, and 1 base separated the two germline ends. The CDR3 spans 10 residues.

DNA for the CDR3: TGCAGCGTTCGGGGGAATAGCAATCAGCCCCAGCATTTT. Its translation: CSVRGNSNQPQHF. V is TRBV29-1 and J is TRBJ1-5, with D perhaps TRBD1 (5 bases). The V and J ends lost 5 bases and 0 bases respectively, with 8 bases between them. There are 13 residues in the CDR3. CDR1 and CDR2 (germline): SQVTM, ANQGSEA. The full variable domain, in which reference TRBV29-1 and TRBJ1-5 provide the parts outside the CDR3, is SAVISQKPSRDICQRGTSLTIQCQVDSQVTMMFWYRQQPGQSLTLIATANQGSEATYESGFVIDKFPISRPNLTFSTLTVSNMSPEDSSIYLCSVRGNSNQPQHFGDGTRLSIL.

V and J are TRBV29-1 and TRBJ1-1; D remains unclear. With 3 bases removed from V and 0 bases from J, the gap between germline ends came to 11 bases. CDR1 and CDR2 from the germline V gene are SQVTM and ANQGSEA. This CDR3 is built from 14 residues. The CDR3 nucleotides are TGCAGCGTTGATTTTCGAGCTCTGAACACTGAAGCTTTCTTT. Its protein is CSVDFRALNTEAFF.

The gene calls are TRBV12-5 and TRBJ2-4, with D perhaps matching TRBD2 (6 bases). Trimming removed 6 bases at V and 7 bases at J, with 16 bases between. CDR1 and CDR2 (germline): LGHNT, FRNRAP. There are 14 residues in the CDR3. For the CDR3, the DNA is TGTGCTAGTGGCCAGAGCGGGCAGGCCAACATTCAGTACTTC. It yields the protein CASGQSGQANIQYF. The whole variable domain, remainder taken from reference TRBV12-5 and TRBJ2-4, is DARVTQTPRHKVTEMGQEVTMRCQPILGHNTVFWYRQTMMQGLELLAYFRNRAPLDDSGMPKDRFSAEMPDATLATLKIQPSEPRDSAVYFCASGQSGQANIQYFGAGTRLSVL.

The V call is TRBV25-1, the J call TRBJ2-4, with D hard to call. Trimming took off 4 bases at V and 10 bases at J, with 14 bases between the two ends. Per the germline V gene, CDR1 is MGHDK and CDR2 is SYGVNS. The CDR3 extends over 13 amino acids. CDR3: CASSGQAVGIQYF. CDR3 nucleotides: TGTGCCAGCAGTGGTCAGGCCGTTGGGATTCAGTACTTC.

In this sample, this clonotype turned up once. V usage is TRBV7-6 and J usage is TRBJ1-3; TRBD1 matches at 12 bases. Germline V gene lookup returns CDR1 SGHVS and CDR2 FNYEAQ. The trim removed 1 base at V and 9 bases at J, leaving 7 bases unmatched. The CDR3 sequence is 16 residues long. The CDR3 reads CASSLGDRGRGATIYF. The CDR3, as DNA: TGTGCCAGCAGCTTAGGGGACAGGGGGCGCGGAGCCACCATATATTTT.

The gene calls are TRBV20-1 and TRBJ1-2; no definite D call. The CDR3 sequence is 13 residues long. Trimming stripped 0 bases from V and 8 bases from J, with 13 bases between. CDR1 is DFQATT and CDR2 is SNEGSKA in the germline V gene (reference sequence). In nucleotides, the CDR3 is TGCAGTGCTAGAGAGAGCCGGGCCCAAGGCTACACCTTC. Protein sequence: CSARESRAQGYTF.

The chain uses TRBV5-1 and TRBJ2-7; D is unclear. This CDR3 comprises 14 residues. In germline, CDR1 is SGHRS, CDR2 YFSETQ. Trimming cost V 0 bases and J 1 base, with 8 bases left between them. The CDR3 sequence is CASSLGSESYEQYF. The CDR3 DNA reads TGCGCCAGCAGCTTGGGATCCGAGTCCTACGAGCAGTACTTC.

A few counts support this clonotype. The junction departs from germline at one end; a sequencing error may be responsible. The J gene is TRBJ1-5, the V gene TRBV2, with D unresolved. Germline V gene lookup returns CDR1 SNHLY and CDR2 FYNNEI. The CDR3 covers 14 residues. The CDR3 DNA sequence: TGTGCCAGCAGCGAAGCGTATAGCAATCAGCCCCAGCATTTT. Encoded protein: CASSEAYSNQPQHF. The variable domain in full, with the rest retrieved from reference TRBV2 and TRBJ1-5, is EPEVTQTPSHQVTQMGQEVILRCVPISNHLYFYWYRQILGQKVEFLVSFYNNEISEKSEIFDDQFSVERPDGSNFTLKIRSTKLEDSAMYFCASSEAYSNQPQHFGDGTRLSIL.

This clonotype was counted only a few times. V and J are TRBV5-1 and TRBJ2-7; TRBD2 agrees at 14 bases. Per germline, CDR1 SGHRS and CDR2 YFSETQ. The CDR3 contains 17 residues. J was trimmed by 5 bases and V by 4 bases; bases with no gene match: 11. This CDR3 reads CASSPGLAGDTGNEQYF. For the CDR3, the DNA is TGCGCCAGCAGCCCGGGACTAGCGGGGGATACGGGAAACGAGCAGTACTTC.

V gene TRBV29-1 combines with J gene TRBJ1-2, with 8 bases identical to TRBD1. This CDR3 has 16 residues. The germline CDR1 and CDR2 sequences are SQVTM and ANQGSEA. V trimming: 6 bases; J trimming: 2 bases; junction bases outside the gene matches: 14. CDR3 region: CSVPLPPGQENYGYTF. The CDR3, as DNA: TGCAGCGTCCCCCTCCCCCCGGGACAGGAGAACTATGGCTACACCTTC.

The chain combines TRBV12-3 or TRBV12-4 with TRBJ1-6; D is perhaps TRBD1 (5 bases). Trimming left V 0 bases short and J 7 bases short, with 13 bases between. This CDR3 has 16 amino acids. The CDR3: CASSLAGASPNSPLHF. CDR3 coding DNA: TGTGCCAGCAGTTTAGCCGGGGCCTCGCCGAATTCACCCCTCCACTTT.